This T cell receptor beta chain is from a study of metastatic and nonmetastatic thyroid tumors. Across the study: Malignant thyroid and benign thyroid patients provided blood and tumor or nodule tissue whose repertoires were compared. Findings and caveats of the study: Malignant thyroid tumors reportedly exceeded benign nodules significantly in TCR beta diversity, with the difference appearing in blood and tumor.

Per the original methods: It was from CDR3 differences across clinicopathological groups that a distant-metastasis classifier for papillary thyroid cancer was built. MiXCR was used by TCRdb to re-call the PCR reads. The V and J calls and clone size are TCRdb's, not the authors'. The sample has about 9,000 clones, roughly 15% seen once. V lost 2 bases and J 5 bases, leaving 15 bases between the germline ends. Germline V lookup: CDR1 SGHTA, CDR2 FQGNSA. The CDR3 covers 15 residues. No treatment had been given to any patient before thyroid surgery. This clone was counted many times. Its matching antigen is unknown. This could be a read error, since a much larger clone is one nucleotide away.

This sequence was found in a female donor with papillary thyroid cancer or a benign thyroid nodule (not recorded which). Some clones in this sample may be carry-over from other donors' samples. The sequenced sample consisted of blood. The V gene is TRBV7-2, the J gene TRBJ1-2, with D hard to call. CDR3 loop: CASSLTATADYGYTF. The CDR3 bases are TGTGCCAGCAGCTTAACGGCGACCGCTGATTATGGCTACACCTTC.